One sample yielded the 25 T cell receptor beta chains listed below, sequenced in a study of T cell clonotyping in hematopoietic cell transplantation. The assay was immunoSEQ multiplex PCR, and TCRdb's table has in-frame clones only and misses some. The sample yields roughly 28,000 clones, about 92% seen once. Time point here: recipient sample about 28 days before transplant, after cytoreduction. Sample: peripheral blood mononuclear cells, taken before stem cell transplant. These receptor sequences come from a man aged 50 to 59 with acute myeloid leukemia. Some clones in this sample may be carry-over from other donors' samples.

The V and J genes are TRBV6-5 and TRBJ2-1; D remains ambiguous. This CDR3 is 14 amino acids long. Trimming shortened V by 2 bases and J by 3 bases, and 8 bases separated the two germline ends. CDR1 MNHEY and CDR2 SVGAGI come from the germline V gene. CDR3 region: CASSYNRVYNEQFF. The DNA of the CDR3 is TGTGCCAGCAGTTACAATCGAGTCTACAATGAGCAGTTCTTC.

The chain joins TRBV7-7 to TRBJ2-1; D not certain. This CDR3 has 14 residues. In germline, CDR1 is SSHAT, CDR2 FNYEAQ (reference sequence). V was shortened by 3 bases and J by 5 bases, with 11 bases between the two germline ends. CDR3 DNA: TGTGCCAGCAGCTTTTCGGTAGCCGACAATGAGCAGTTCTTC. It is translated as CASSFSVADNEQFF.

This sequence joins TRBV6-5 and TRBJ2-5, with D possibly matching TRBD1 (6 bases). The germline V gene encodes CDR1 MNHEY and CDR2 SVGAGI. This CDR3 region has 16 residues. The V end was cut by 0 bases, the J end by 3 bases, with 14 bases between. CDR3 DNA: TGTGCCAGCAGTTACTCGAGGGGGTCCCTTGAAGAGACCCAGTACTTC. Translation: CASSYSRGSLEETQYF.

CDR3 sequence: CASSVSALVSTEAFF. Here the CDR3 DNA reads TGTGCCAGCAGCGTAAGTGCCCTAGTTTCCACTGAAGCTTTCTTT. The V call is TRBV9, the J call TRBJ1-1, with D unresolved. Germline V gene sequence: CDR1 SGDLS, CDR2 YYNGEE. Trimming took off 1 base at V and 4 bases at J, with 14 bases between the two ends. This CDR3 comprises 15 residues. Filled out from reference TRBV9 and TRBJ1-1, the complete variable domain reads DSGVTQTPKHLITATGQRVTLRCSPRSGDLSVYWYQQSLDQGLQFLIQYYNGEERAKGNILERFSAQQFPDLHSELNLSSLELGDSALYFCASSVSALVSTEAFFGQGTRLTVV.

This sequence joins TRBV9 and TRBJ2-2, with 10 nucleotides matching TRBD2. V was pared by 0 bases and J by 2 bases, with 7 bases of the junction left unmatched. The germline CDR1 and CDR2 sequences are SGDLS and YYNGEE. The CDR3 has 18 amino acids. This CDR3 reads CASSVAVAGGPNTGELFF. The CDR3 nucleotides read TGTGCCAGCAGCGTAGCGGTAGCGGGGGGACCTAACACCGGGGAGCTGTTTTTT.

The chain has TRBV2 and TRBJ2-7; 11 positions agree with TRBD1. The junction had 4 bases not matched to a gene; V was cut back by 6 bases and J by 3 bases. CDR1 and CDR2 from the germline V gene are SNHLY and FYNNEI. The CDR3 is 14 amino acids. The CDR3 DNA reads TGTGCCAGCAGGGCTGGGACAGGGGGCTACGAGCAGTACTTC. It encodes CASRAGTGGYEQYF.

The chain couples TRBV11-2 to TRBJ2-1; 7 bases fit TRBD1. CDR3 length: 15 amino acids. Per the germline V gene, CDR1 is SGHAT and CDR2 is FQNNGV. J lost 8 bases, V lost 1 base, and 8 bases had no gene match. The CDR3 nucleotides read TGTGCCAGCAGCTTAGCGGCAGGGGGAGTTTATGAGCAGTTCTTC. This sequence encodes CASSLAAGGVYEQFF.

This chain uses TRBV18 with TRBJ1-3; D might be TRBD1 (5 bases). With 2 bases removed from V and 4 bases from J, the gap between germline ends came to 12 bases. Per the germline V gene, CDR1 is KGHSH and CDR2 is LQKENI. The CDR3 runs to 15 residues. CDR3 residues: CASSPGDAAGNTIYF. The DNA for the CDR3 is TGTGCCAGCTCACCAGGGGACGCGGCAGGAAACACCATATATTTT.

The chain employs TRBV15 and TRBJ1-4; TRBD1 agrees at 11 bases. CDR3 length: 15 amino acids. After removal of 5 bases from V and 6 bases from J, the junction contained 5 bases not matched to a gene. Germline V CDR1 and CDR2: LNHNV, YYDKDF (reference sequence). DNA of the CDR3: TGTGCCACCAGCTTTCGGACAGGGGGCGATGAAAAACTGTTTTTT. Translating gives CATSFRTGGDEKLFF.

CDR3 protein: CASSVWGRDTGELFF. In nucleotides, the CDR3 is TGTGCCAGCAGTGTTTGGGGCAGGGACACCGGGGAGCTGTTTTTT. The rearrangement uses TRBV2 and TRBJ2-2, with D possibly matching TRBD1 (5 bases). V lost 4 bases to trimming and J lost 3 bases, with 12 bases between them. Germline-derived CDR1 and CDR2 are SNHLY and FYNNEI. CDR3 length: 15 residues.

This clone has a single count. Here the CDR3 reads CASSSGTGGYEQYF. CDR3 bases: TGTGCCAGTAGCTCCGGGACAGGGGGCTACGAGCAGTACTTC. This sequence joins TRBV19 and TRBJ2-7, with 11 bases lining up with TRBD1. CDR3 length equals 14 residues. Trimming at V came to 6 bases and at J to 3 bases, leaving 4 bases not matched to a gene. Germline values: CDR1 LNHDA, CDR2 SQIVND (reference sequence).

The chain uses TRBV2 and TRBJ1-5; 9 bases agree with TRBD1. There are 18 residues in the CDR3. In germline, CDR1 is SNHLY, CDR2 FYNNEI. The V segment lost 6 bases and the J segment 2 bases; nucleotides outside the gene matches: 14. Here the CDR3 DNA reads TGTGCCAGCAGGATGGGGTGGGGACAGGGCGTCGGCAATCAGCCCCAGCATTTT. Protein product: CASRMGWGQGVGNQPQHF.

The chain couples TRBV5-1 to TRBJ1-1; D call uncertain. The length of the CDR3 is 15 residues. From germline, CDR1 is SGHRS and CDR2 YFSETQ. Trimming cost V 4 bases and J 4 bases, with 17 bases left between them. DNA for the CDR3: TGCGCCAGCAGCGTGGGCGGGAGCCGGGGCACTGAAGCTTTCTTT. Residues: CASSVGGSRGTEAFF.

This rearrangement joins TRBV14 to TRBJ2-2, with TRBD2 identical over 9 bases. Germline V gene data show CDR1 as SGHDN and CDR2 as FVKESK. The CDR3 covers 17 residues. J lost 4 bases, V lost 1 base, and 7 bases had no gene match. The CDR3 loop is CASSQVSSGRGTGELFF. The CDR3 nucleotides read TGTGCCAGCAGCCAAGTTAGTAGCGGGAGAGGCACCGGGGAGCTGTTTTTT.

J is TRBJ1-2 and V is TRBV7-2, with D possibly TRBD1 on 5 matching bases. The CDR3 is 14 residues long. Germline loops: CDR1 SGHTA, CDR2 FQGNSA. V was trimmed by 4 bases and J by 6 bases, leaving 15 bases between them. The CDR3 bases are TGTGCCAGCAGCTATATAGGGCAGGGTGATGGCTACACCTTC. Its translation is CASSYIGQGDGYTF. The full variable domain, in which reference TRBV7-2 and TRBJ1-2 provide the parts outside the CDR3, is GAGVSQSPSNKVTEKGKDVELRCDPISGHTALYWYRQSLGQGLEFLIYFQGNSAPDKSGLPSDRFSAERTGGSVSTLTIQRTQQEDSAVYLCASSYIGQGDGYTFGSGTRLTVV.

In its sample, this clone was seen once. The chain links TRBV7-2 to TRBJ2-5; weak D call: TRBD1 (5 bases). In germline, CDR1 is SGHTA, CDR2 FQGNSA. Trimming took 1 base from V and 1 from J, leaving 10 bases between them. CDR3 length: 15 residues. CDR3 region: CASSLVQGSQETQYF. CDR3 bases: TGTGCCAGCAGCTTAGTCCAGGGCTCCCAAGAGACCCAGTACTTC.

This rearrangement joins TRBV5-6 to TRBJ2-5, with a possible D match to TRBD2 (6 bases). CDR3 length: 16 amino acids. Germline V gene sequence: CDR1 SGHDT, CDR2 YYEEEE. The V end was cut by 1 base, the J end by 1 base, with 14 bases between. The CDR3 nucleotides read TGTGCCAGCAGCTTGTCGTACGTGGGACTCCAAGAGACCCAGTACTTC. As protein: CASSLSYVGLQETQYF. The variable domain in full, completed from reference TRBV5-6 and TRBJ2-5, reads DAGVTQSPTHLIKTRGQQVTLRCSPKSGHDTVSWYQQALGQGPQFIFQYYEEEERQRGNFPDRFSGHQFPNYSSELNVNALLLGDSALYLCASSLSYVGLQETQYFGPGTRLLVL.

The chain is built from TRBV7-2 and TRBJ2-5; no reliable D call. The V and J ends lost 3 bases and 6 bases respectively, with 11 bases between them. CDR3 length: 13 residues. Germline V CDR1 and CDR2: SGHTA, FQGNSA. In nucleotides, the CDR3 is TGTGCCAGCAGCTTTCCTCGTTATCAGACCCAGTACTTC. Its translation: CASSFPRYQTQYF.

This clone was observed a handful of times. The V and J genes are TRBV6-5 and TRBJ2-7; D possibly corresponds to TRBD1 (6 bases). Germline loops: CDR1 MNHEY, CDR2 SVGAGI. This CDR3 region has 12 residues. V gave up 4 bases and J gave up 3 bases, with 7 bases separating them. The CDR3 loop reads CASSLDSYEQYF. As DNA, the CDR3 is TGTGCCAGCAGTTTGGACAGCTACGAGCAGTACTTC.

The CDR3 reads CASSFQGDTEAFF. In DNA, the CDR3 is TGTGCCAGCAGCTTTCAGGGAGACACTGAAGCTTTCTTT. The rearrangement joins TRBV7-3 to TRBJ1-1; tentative D call: TRBD1 (5 bases). Germline V gene sequence: CDR1 SGHTA, CDR2 FQGTGA. The CDR3 runs to 13 residues. Trimming took off 3 bases at V and 3 bases at J, with 8 bases between the two ends.

The chain carries TRBV7-2 and TRBJ1-2, with D uncertain. The V gene lost 5 bases and the J gene lost 6 bases, with 10 bases spanning the gap. The V gene's germline CDR1 is SGHTA and CDR2 FQGNSA. The CDR3 totals 12 residues. The CDR3 here is CASSTLSDGYTF. The CDR3 DNA reads as TGTGCCAGCAGCACCCTATCAGATGGCTACACCTTC.

The V gene is TRBV5-4, the J gene TRBJ1-2; the D is unclear. V dropped 1 base and J dropped 2 bases, with 9 bases sitting between them. Per the germline V gene, CDR1 is SGHNT and CDR2 is YYREEE (reference sequence). This CDR3 contains 14 residues. This CDR3 reads CASSLPTANYGYTF. CDR3 sequence (DNA): TGTGCCAGCAGCTTGCCGACCGCCAACTATGGCTACACCTTC.

This sequence joins TRBV5-1 and TRBJ2-7, with a possible D match to TRBD2 (6 bases). Trimming stripped 0 bases from V and 2 bases from J, with 9 bases between. This CDR3 has 14 residues. Germline V lookup: CDR1 SGHRS, CDR2 YFSETQ. CDR3 sequence: CASSLVGGPYEQYF. The CDR3 nucleotides read TGCGCCAGCAGCTTGGTCGGGGGTCCCTACGAGCAGTACTTC.

This clone has only one observation. CDR3 in amino acids: CASSYPQGPKPYEQYF. The CDR3 nucleotides read TGTGCCAGCAGCTATCCACAGGGTCCAAAACCTTACGAGCAGTACTTC. The chain joins TRBV7-2 to TRBJ2-7; perhaps TRBD1 as D (6 bases). This CDR3 is 16 amino acids long. Trimming cost V 4 bases and J 4 bases, with 20 bases left between them. Germline values: CDR1 SGHTA, CDR2 FQGNSA.

This clone showed up just a few times. The chain couples TRBV7-2 to TRBJ2-2; 8 bases line up with TRBD2. The CDR3 covers 16 residues. V was pared by 5 bases and J by 8 bases, with 13 bases of the junction left unmatched. CDR1 is SGHTA and CDR2 is FQGNSA in the germline V gene. In DNA, the CDR3 is TGTGCCAGCAGCCGCAGCGGGGGCGTAGGAAGAGGGGAGCTGTTTTTT. The encoded protein is CASSRSGGVGRGELFF. The whole variable domain, remainder taken from reference TRBV7-2 and TRBJ2-2, is GAGVSQSPSNKVTEKGKDVELRCDPISGHTALYWYRQSLGQGLEFLIYFQGNSAPDKSGLPSDRFSAERTGGSVSTLTIQRTQQEDSAVYLCASSRSGGVGRGELFFGEGSRLTVL.